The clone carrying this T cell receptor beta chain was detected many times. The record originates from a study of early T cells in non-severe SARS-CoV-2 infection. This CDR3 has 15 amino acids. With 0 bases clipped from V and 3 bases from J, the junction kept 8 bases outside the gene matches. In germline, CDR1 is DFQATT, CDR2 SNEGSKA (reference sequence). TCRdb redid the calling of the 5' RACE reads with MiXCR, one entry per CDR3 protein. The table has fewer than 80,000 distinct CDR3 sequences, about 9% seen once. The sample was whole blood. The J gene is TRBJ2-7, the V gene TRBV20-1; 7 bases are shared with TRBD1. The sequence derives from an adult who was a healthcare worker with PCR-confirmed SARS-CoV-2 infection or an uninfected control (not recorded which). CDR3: CSAREGVAGGYEQYF. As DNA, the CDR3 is TGCAGTGCTAGAGAGGGTGTGGCAGGGGGCTACGAGCAGTACTTC.